This passage covers 25 T cell receptor beta chains from one sample sequenced in a study of cytomegalovirus exposure and HLA in healthy donors. Researchers ran the PCR with 60 Vbeta and 13 Jbeta primers. The protocol was immunoSEQ multiplex PCR, while the TCRdb copy is restricted to in-frame clones and leaves out a portion. The sample has about 160,000 clones, about 65% seen once; the top ten hold approximately 7.1%. Sequencing was done on a sample of PBMCs. These receptors all stem from a man in his forties in good health and CMV-seropositive.

This chain uses TRBV25-1 with TRBJ1-6; D may be TRBD1 (5 bases). This CDR3 contains 16 residues. Trimming pared 3 bases from V and 9 bases from J, leaving 18 bases between. Germline loops: CDR1 MGHDK, CDR2 SYGVNS. The CDR3 loop is CASSDLTGDGGSPLHF. CDR3 DNA sequence: TGTGCCAGCAGTGACTTAACGGGGGATGGGGGTTCACCCCTCCACTTT.

This chain connects TRBV5-6 to TRBJ2-6, with unresolved D. The CDR3 covers 15 residues. Germline V gene data show CDR1 as SGHDT and CDR2 as YYEEEE. Trimming pared 5 bases from V and 2 bases from J, leaving 11 bases between. The CDR3 region is CASRPWATGANVLTF. CDR3 DNA sequence: TGTGCCAGCAGGCCCTGGGCCACTGGGGCCAACGTCCTGACTTTC.

The genes are TRBV15 and TRBJ2-7, with 7 positions matching TRBD1. The CDR3 is made up of 14 amino acids. V trimming: 5 bases; J trimming: 0 bases; junction bases outside the gene matches: 4. Germline CDR1 reads LNHNV; CDR2 reads YYDKDF (reference sequence). CDR3 sequence: CATSEWDSSYEQYF. CDR3 sequence (DNA): TGTGCCACCAGCGAATGGGACAGCTCCTACGAGCAGTACTTC. Full variable domain (remainder filled in from reference TRBV15 and TRBJ2-7): DAMVIQNPRYQVTQFGKPVTLSCSQTLNHNVMYWYQQKSSQAPKLLFHYYDKDFNNEADTPDNFQSRRPNTSFCFLDIRSPGLGDTAMYLCATSEWDSSYEQYFGPGTRLTVT.

The J gene is TRBJ2-7, the V gene TRBV25-1, with D uncertain. Germline V gene data show CDR1 as MGHDK and CDR2 as SYGVNS. This CDR3 is 13 amino acids long. Trimming pared 8 bases from V and 5 bases from J, leaving 16 bases between. DNA for the CDR3: TGTGCCAGCGCACCTCAAGCGACGGACGAGCAGTACTTC. It translates to CASAPQATDEQYF.

The chain links TRBV30 to TRBJ2-5; no reliable D call. The J call may be mistaken, given a closer DNA end match to TRBJ2-7. Germline V gene data show CDR1 as GTSNPN and CDR2 as SVGIG (reference sequence). This CDR3 spans 15 amino acids. Here the CDR3 reads CAWSVFSLSSYEQYF. CDR3 DNA sequence: TGTGCCTGGAGTGTATTCTCCCTGAGCTCCTACGAGCAGTACTTC.

The chain couples TRBV18 to TRBJ1-3; D gene unclear. The germline V gene encodes CDR1 KGHSH and CDR2 LQKENI. V was cut by 3 bases and J by 6 bases, with 9 bases left in between. This CDR3 contains 13 residues. CDR3 protein: CASSPEGINTIYF. CDR3 bases: TGTGCCAGCTCACCGGAGGGCATAAACACCATATATTTT.

The chain recombines TRBV23-1 with TRBJ1-5; 10 nucleotides agree with TRBD1. TRBV23-1 is reported as an ORF; its role is uncertain. The trim removed 1 base at V and 4 bases at J, leaving 13 bases unmatched. This CDR3 comprises 19 residues. CDR3: CASSQYGTGVKRPNQPQHF. CDR3 nucleotide sequence: TGCGCCAGCAGTCAATATGGGACAGGGGTGAAGCGGCCAAATCAGCCCCAGCATTTT.

The chain uses TRBV7-9 and TRBJ2-7, with 11 bases fitting TRBD1. V dropped 3 bases and J dropped 7; count of bases not matched to a gene: 8. Looked up from germline, CDR1 is SEHNR and CDR2 is FQNEAQ (reference sequence). The CDR3 has 15 amino acids. CDR3 bases: TGTGCCAGCAGCTTCCGGACAGGGGGCGGAGGAGAGCAGTACTTC. It yields the protein CASSFRTGGGGEQYF.

This clone was counted between two and nine times. The V gene is TRBV5-8, the J gene TRBJ1-2; D gene unclear. V was clipped by 3 bases and J by 1 base, with 7 bases between them. The V gene's germline CDR1 is SGHTS and CDR2 YDEGEE. The CDR3 length is 13 residues. The CDR3, as DNA: TGTGCCAGCAGCTCGTACTTTAACTATGGCTACACCTTC. It translates to CASSSYFNYGYTF.

The CDR3 is CASAIQGNQPQHF. CDR3 DNA: TGTGCCAGCGCAATCCAGGGTAATCAGCCCCAGCATTTT. The chain couples TRBV27 to TRBJ1-5, with D possibly TRBD1 on 5 matching bases. The V gene's germline CDR1 is MNHEY and CDR2 SMNVEV (reference sequence). Trimming took 8 bases from V and 4 from J, leaving 12 bases between them. The CDR3 has 13 residues.

This clone was detected a few times. The chain is built from TRBV29-1 and TRBJ2-7; 14 nucleotides agree with TRBD2. The trim removed 6 bases at V and 2 bases at J, leaving 6 bases unmatched. From germline, CDR1 is SQVTM and CDR2 ANQGSEA. This CDR3 is 15 amino acids long. The CDR3 nucleotides are TGCAGCGTCGCAGGGACTAGCGGGGGACCCTACGAGCAGTACTTC. Translation gives CSVAGTSGGPYEQYF.

The CDR3 loop is CASSVNRGNTEAFF. In nucleotides, the CDR3 is TGTGCCAGCAGCGTTAACAGGGGGAACACTGAAGCTTTCTTT. This chain joins TRBV14 and TRBJ1-1; 7 positions match TRBD1. The V gene's germline CDR1 is SGHDN and CDR2 FVKESK. V lost 5 bases and J lost 1; bases outside the gene matches: 4. The length of the CDR3 is 14 residues.

The chain carries TRBV7-2 and TRBJ1-2; 8 nucleotides agree with TRBD1. CDR1 and CDR2 (germline): SGHTA, FQGNSA. This CDR3 has 16 residues. With 4 bases clipped from V and 0 bases from J, the junction kept 7 bases outside the gene matches. The CDR3 spells CASSYIDRGPNYGYTF. The CDR3 DNA reads TGTGCCAGCAGCTATATTGACAGGGGTCCTAACTATGGCTACACCTTC.

This sequence joins TRBV11-2 and TRBJ1-4; the match to TRBD1 covers 10 bases. The J segment lost 5 bases and the V segment lost 1 base, leaving 1 base of the junction unmatched. The CDR3 is 15 residues long. Germline V gene lookup returns CDR1 SGHAT and CDR2 FQNNGV. The CDR3 DNA follows: TGTGCCAGCAGCTTAGGGGGACAGGGGAATGAAAAACTGTTTTTT. Translating gives CASSLGGQGNEKLFF. The full variable domain, completed using reference TRBV11-2 and TRBJ1-4, is EAGVAQSPRYKIIEKRQSVAFWCNPISGHATLYWYQQILGQGPKLLIQFQNNGVVDDSQLPKDRFSAERLKGVDSTLKIQPAKLEDSAVYLCASSLGGQGNEKLFFGSGTQLSVL.

The chain recombines TRBV11-2 with TRBJ2-7; D is ambiguous. Trimming took 2 bases from V and 2 from J, leaving 10 bases between them. The CDR3 extends over 14 amino acids. Per germline, CDR1 SGHAT and CDR2 FQNNGV. The CDR3 DNA reads TGTGCCAGCAGCTTACTTGGGCAAGCCTACGAGCAGTACTTC. It yields the protein CASSLLGQAYEQYF.

This clone turned up a few times. The chain couples TRBV9 to TRBJ1-1, with TRBD1 matching over 8 bases. The CDR3 consists of 13 residues. Germline CDR1 SGDLS, CDR2 YYNGEE. J was trimmed by 4 bases and V by 3 bases; bases with no gene match: 2. CDR3 sequence reads: CASSGTGTTEAFF. In DNA form, the CDR3 reads TGTGCCAGCAGCGGGACAGGGACCACTGAAGCTTTCTTT.

This rearrangement joins TRBV19 to TRBJ2-2, with 7 positions matching TRBD1. Germline-derived CDR1 and CDR2 are LNHDA and SQIVND (reference sequence). The V and J ends lost 5 bases and 5 bases, in that order; junction bases with no gene match: 8. The CDR3 spans 15 residues. CDR3 sequence (DNA): TGTGCCAGTAGTTACGACAGGGTGATAACCGGGGAGCTGTTTTTT. This codes for CASSYDRVITGELFF.

This clone was seen a single time. J is TRBJ1-6 and V is TRBV18; D call uncertain. The CDR3 covers 12 residues. The V gene lost 6 bases and the J gene lost 7 bases, with 7 bases spanning the gap. Germline V gene lookup returns CDR1 KGHSH and CDR2 LQKENI. The CDR3 DNA reads as TGTGCCAGCTCCACAGAAAATTCACCCCTCCACTTT. The encoded protein is CASSTENSPLHF.

The rearrangement uses TRBV7-2 and TRBJ1-5; the D gene is possibly TRBD1 (5 bases). V was clipped by 1 base and J by 3 bases, with 13 bases between them. Germline lookup yields CDR1 SGHTA and CDR2 FQGNSA. The CDR3 sequence is 16 residues long. The CDR3 DNA reads as TGTGCCAGCAGCTTAGAGGGACTTTCGGACAATCAGCCCCAGCATTTT. Its protein product is CASSLEGLSDNQPQHF.

This clone was counted a single time. The CDR3 coding sequence is TGTGCCAGCAGTTACAGTGGACTCGACTATGGCTACACCTTC. It is translated as CASSYSGLDYGYTF. V usage is TRBV6-5 and J usage is TRBJ1-2; D remains unclear. Deletions cut 2 bases from V and 3 bases from J, with 10 bases between. This CDR3 is 14 amino acids long. Germline V CDR1 and CDR2: MNHEY, SVGAGI.

This chain connects TRBV11-3 to TRBJ2-5, with 9 nucleotides matching TRBD1. CDR1 is SGHNT and CDR2 is YENEEA in the germline V gene. This CDR3 spans 13 amino acids. After removal of 3 bases from V and 14 bases from J, the junction contained 10 bases not matched to a gene. The CDR3 reads CASSLQPGTGLYF. CDR3 DNA: TGTGCCAGCAGCTTGCAGCCTGGGACAGGGCTTTACTTC.

With respect to this clone: At one of its ends the junction is not consistent with the germline gene, which may arise from a read error. The same CDR3 is also encoded by other DNA sequences in this sample. V gene TRBV2 combines with J gene TRBJ2-5; D perhaps matches TRBD2 (7 bases). Germline V CDR1 and CDR2: SNHLY, FYNNEI. This CDR3 has 14 residues. CDR3 DNA: TGTGCCAGCAGCGAAGGGGGGGGCGTGGAGACCCAGTACTTC. It yields the protein CASSEGGGVETQYF. Supplemented by reference TRBV2 and TRBJ2-5, the full variable domain reads EPEVTQTPSHQVTQMGQEVILRCVPISNHLYFYWYRQILGQKVEFLVSFYNNEISEKSEIFDDQFSVERPDGSNFTLKIRSTKLEDSAMYFCASSEGGGVETQYFGPGTRLLVL.

This sequence joins TRBV19 and TRBJ1-1, with D perhaps matching TRBD1 (5 bases). The ends were cut back, 3 bases at V and 4 bases at J, with 9 bases in the middle. CDR1 and CDR2 (germline): LNHDA, SQIVND (reference sequence). This CDR3 has 13 residues. DNA for the CDR3: TGTGCCAGTAGTATGGGGCAGTTCACTGAAGCTTTCTTT. It codes for CASSMGQFTEAFF. The entire variable domain, with the rest obtained from reference TRBV19 and TRBJ1-1, is as follows: DGGITQSPKYLFRKEGQNVTLSCEQNLNHDAMYWYRQDPGQGLRLIYYSQIVNDFQKGDIAEGYSVSREKKESFPLTVTSAQKNPTAFYLCASSMGQFTEAFFGQGTRLTVV.

The chain employs TRBV30 and TRBJ1-1, with TRBD1 matching over 8 bases. The CDR3 is made up of 14 amino acids. The V gene's germline CDR1 is GTSNPN and CDR2 SVGIG (reference sequence). V gave up 0 bases and J gave up 8 bases; unmatched junction bases: 8. The chain's CDR3 is CAWSVGRGRGEAFF. Here the CDR3 DNA reads TGTGCCTGGAGTGTGGGCAGGGGGCGAGGCGAAGCTTTCTTT.

The rearrangement joins TRBV27 to TRBJ1-6; D not resolved. The V gene's germline CDR1 is MNHEY and CDR2 SMNVEV (reference sequence). The length of the CDR3 is 14 residues. V was pared by 4 bases and J by 6 bases, with 10 bases between. CDR3 bases: TGTGCCAGCAGTTCCCCCAGATTTAATTCACCCCTCCACTTT. This gives the protein CASSSPRFNSPLHF.